This is a list of T cell receptor beta chains from one sample in a study of OX40 agonist ivuxolimab in advanced cancers. The method was immunoSEQ multiplex PCR; TCRdb's version includes in-frame clones alone and lacks a portion of them. The sample yields tens of thousands of clones, approximately 90% seen once. This material consisted of CD4+ or CD8+ T cells sorted from blood, taken in a trial of the OX40 agonist ivuxolimab. The receptors stem from an adult with an advanced solid tumor such as melanoma, head and neck, liver or kidney cancer. Each CDR3 is given without its conserved first and last residue. Each record gives: V gene, J gene, CDR3 protein.

TRBV6-1	TRBJ2-7	ASSETRGEQY
TRBV5-1	TRBJ2-3	ASSPTPTRAPDTQY
TRBV7-9	TRBJ2-5	ASSPRGSGLETQY
TRBV7-3	TRBJ2-5	ASSLTAGSPTWEQY
TRBV6-5	TRBJ2-3	ASSSRQRAGTQY
TRBV2	TRBJ2-2	ASSAERVGELF
TRBV5-1	TRBJ2-3	ASSSRRITDTQY
TRBV7-8	TRBJ2-7	ASSPRTGGYEQY
TRBV6-5	TRBJ1-2	ASRPPGSSNYGYT
TRBV11-2	TRBJ2-7	ASSRHDISSYEQY
TRBV5-4	TRBJ2-1	ASSLNGMGQF
TRBV2	TRBJ1-5	ASGKREVRQPQH
TRBV5-1	TRBJ2-3	ASSIQSGGAGDTQY
TRBV30	TRBJ1-2	AWKLGSYGYT
TRBV13	TRBJ2-6	ASVRGSSGANVLT